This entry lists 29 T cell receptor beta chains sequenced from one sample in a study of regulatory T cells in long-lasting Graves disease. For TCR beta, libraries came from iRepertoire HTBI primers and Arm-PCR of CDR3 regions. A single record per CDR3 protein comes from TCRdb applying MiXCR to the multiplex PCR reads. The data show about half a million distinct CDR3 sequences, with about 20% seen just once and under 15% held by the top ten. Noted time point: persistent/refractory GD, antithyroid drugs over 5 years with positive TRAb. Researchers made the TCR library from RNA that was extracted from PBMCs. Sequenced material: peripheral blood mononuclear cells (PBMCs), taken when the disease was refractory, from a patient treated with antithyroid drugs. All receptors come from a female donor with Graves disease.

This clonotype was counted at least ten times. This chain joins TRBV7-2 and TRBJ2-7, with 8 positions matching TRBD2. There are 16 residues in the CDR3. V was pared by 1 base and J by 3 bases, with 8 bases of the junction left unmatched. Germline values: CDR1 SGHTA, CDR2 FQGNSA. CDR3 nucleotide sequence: TGTGCCAGCAGCTTAGGCCCACTAGCGGAGGGCTACGAGCAGTACTTC. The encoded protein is CASSLGPLAEGYEQYF. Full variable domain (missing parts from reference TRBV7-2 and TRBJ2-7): GAGVSQSPSNKVTEKGKDVELRCDPISGHTALYWYRQSLGQGLEFLIYFQGNSAPDKSGLPSDRFSAERTGGSVSTLTIQRTQQEDSAVYLCASSLGPLAEGYEQYFGPGTRLTVT.

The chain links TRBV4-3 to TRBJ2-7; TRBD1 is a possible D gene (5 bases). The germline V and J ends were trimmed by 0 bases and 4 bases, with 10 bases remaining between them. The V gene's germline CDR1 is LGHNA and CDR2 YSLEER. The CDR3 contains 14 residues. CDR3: CASSQDREDYEQYF. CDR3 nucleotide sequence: TGCGCCAGCAGCCAAGACAGGGAAGATTACGAGCAGTACTTC.

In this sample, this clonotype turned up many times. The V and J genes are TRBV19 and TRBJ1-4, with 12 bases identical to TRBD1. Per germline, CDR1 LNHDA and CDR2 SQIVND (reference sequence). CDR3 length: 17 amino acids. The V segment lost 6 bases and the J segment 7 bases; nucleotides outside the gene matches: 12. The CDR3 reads CASSHRDRGRPVEKLFF. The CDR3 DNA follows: TGTGCCAGTAGCCACCGGGACAGGGGGCGGCCCGTTGAAAAACTGTTTTTT.

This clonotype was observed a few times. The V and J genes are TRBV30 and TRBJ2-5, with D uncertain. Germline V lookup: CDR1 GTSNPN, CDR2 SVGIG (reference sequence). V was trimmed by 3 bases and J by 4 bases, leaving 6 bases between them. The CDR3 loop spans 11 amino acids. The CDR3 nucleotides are TGTGCCTGGAGGGTAGCAGAGACCCAGTACTTC. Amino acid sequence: CAWRVAETQYF.

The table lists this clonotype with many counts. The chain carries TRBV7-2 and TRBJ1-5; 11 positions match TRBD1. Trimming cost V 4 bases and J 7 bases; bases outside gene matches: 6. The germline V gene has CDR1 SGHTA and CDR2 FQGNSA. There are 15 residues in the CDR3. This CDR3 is CASSSGTGGSQPQHF. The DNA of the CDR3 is TGTGCCAGCAGCTCCGGGACAGGGGGGAGCCAGCCCCAGCATTTT.

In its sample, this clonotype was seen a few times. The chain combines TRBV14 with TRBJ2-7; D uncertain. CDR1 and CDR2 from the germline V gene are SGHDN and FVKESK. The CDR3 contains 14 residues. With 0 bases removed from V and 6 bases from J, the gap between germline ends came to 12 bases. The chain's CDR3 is CASSQESGPGEQYF. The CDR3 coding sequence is TGTGCCAGCAGCCAAGAATCGGGTCCGGGCGAGCAGTACTTC.

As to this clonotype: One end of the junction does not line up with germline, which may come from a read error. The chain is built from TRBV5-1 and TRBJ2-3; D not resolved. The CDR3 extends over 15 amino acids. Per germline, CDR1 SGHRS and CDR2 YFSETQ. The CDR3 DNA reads TGCGTCAGCAGCTTGTATGTAGGGATATCCGATACGCAGTATTTT. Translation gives CVSSLYVGISDTQYF.

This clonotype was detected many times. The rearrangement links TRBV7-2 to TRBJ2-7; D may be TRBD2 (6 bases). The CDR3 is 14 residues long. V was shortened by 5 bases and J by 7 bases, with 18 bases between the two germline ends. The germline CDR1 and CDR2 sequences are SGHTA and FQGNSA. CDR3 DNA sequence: TGTGCCAGCAGCAAACCCGGGAGAATGGATGAGCAGTACTTC. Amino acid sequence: CASSKPGRMDEQYF.

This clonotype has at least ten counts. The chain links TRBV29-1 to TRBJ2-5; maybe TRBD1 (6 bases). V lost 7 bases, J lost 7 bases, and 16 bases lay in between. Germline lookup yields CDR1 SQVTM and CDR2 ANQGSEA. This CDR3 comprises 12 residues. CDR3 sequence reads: CSGTLQGLTQYF. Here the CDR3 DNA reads TGCAGCGGTACACTACAGGGTTTGACCCAGTACTTC.

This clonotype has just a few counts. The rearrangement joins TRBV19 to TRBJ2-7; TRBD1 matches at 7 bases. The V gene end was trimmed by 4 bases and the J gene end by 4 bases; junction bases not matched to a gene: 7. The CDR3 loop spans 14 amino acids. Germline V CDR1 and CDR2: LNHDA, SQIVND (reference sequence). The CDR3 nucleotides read TGTGCCAGTAGTACAAGGAACAGGGGATACGAGCAGTACTTC. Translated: CASSTRNRGYEQYF. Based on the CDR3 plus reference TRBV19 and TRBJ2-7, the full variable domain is DGGITQSPKYLFRKEGQNVTLSCEQNLNHDAMYWYRQDPGQGLRLIYYSQIVNDFQKGDIAEGYSVSREKKESFPLTVTSAQKNPTAFYLCASSTRNRGYEQYFGPGTRLTVT.

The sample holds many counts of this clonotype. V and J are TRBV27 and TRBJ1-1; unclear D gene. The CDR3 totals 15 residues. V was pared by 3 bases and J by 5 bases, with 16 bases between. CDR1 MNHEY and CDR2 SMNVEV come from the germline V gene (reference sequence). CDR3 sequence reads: CASSLIPTGRTEAFF. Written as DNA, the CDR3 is TGTGCCAGCAGTTTGATACCGACGGGTAGAACTGAAGCTTTCTTT.

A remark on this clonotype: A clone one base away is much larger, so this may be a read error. The CDR3 sequence is CASSDRGILSNQLQHF. In DNA, the CDR3 is TGTGCCAGCAGTGACCGGGGAATCCTAAGCAATCAGCTCCAGCATTTT. The chain employs TRBV2 and TRBJ1-5; unclear D gene. The germline V gene has CDR1 SNHLY and CDR2 FYNNEI. This CDR3 spans 16 amino acids.

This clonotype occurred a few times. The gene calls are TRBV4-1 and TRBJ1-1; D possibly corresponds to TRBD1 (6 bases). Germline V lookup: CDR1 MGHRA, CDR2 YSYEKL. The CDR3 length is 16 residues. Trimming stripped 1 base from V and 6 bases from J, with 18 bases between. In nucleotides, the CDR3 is TGCGCCAGCAGCCAAGTTGGGGGGGCTGGTTTGGCTGAAGCTTTCTTT. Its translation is CASSQVGGAGLAEAFF.

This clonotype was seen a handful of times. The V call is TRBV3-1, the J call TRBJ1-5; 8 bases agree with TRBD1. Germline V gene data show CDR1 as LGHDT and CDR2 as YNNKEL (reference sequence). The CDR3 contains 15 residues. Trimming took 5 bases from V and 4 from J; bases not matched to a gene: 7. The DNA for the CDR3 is TGTGCCAGCAGCAAACCACAGGGGGAGAATCAGCCCCAGCATTTT. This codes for CASSKPQGENQPQHF.

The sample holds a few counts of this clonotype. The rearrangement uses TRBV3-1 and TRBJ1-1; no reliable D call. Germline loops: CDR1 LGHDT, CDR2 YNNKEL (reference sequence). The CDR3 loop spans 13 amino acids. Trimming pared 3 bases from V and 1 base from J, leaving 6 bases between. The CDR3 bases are TGTGCCAGCAGCCATGCGACGAACACTGAAGCTTTCTTT. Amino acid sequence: CASSHATNTEAFF. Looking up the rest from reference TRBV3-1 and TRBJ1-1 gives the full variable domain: DTAVSQTPKYLVTQMGNDKSIKCEQNLGHDTMYWYKQDSKKFLKIMFSYNNKELIINETVPNRFSPKSPDKAHLNLHINSLELGDSAVYFCASSHATNTEAFFGQGTRLTVV.

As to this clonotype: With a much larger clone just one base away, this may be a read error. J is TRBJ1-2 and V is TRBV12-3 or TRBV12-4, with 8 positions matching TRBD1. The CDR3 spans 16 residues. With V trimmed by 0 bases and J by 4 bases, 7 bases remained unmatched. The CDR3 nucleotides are TGTGCCAGCAGTTTAGCGCAAGGACAGGGTAGCTATGGCTACACCTTC. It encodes CASSLAQGQGSYGYTF.

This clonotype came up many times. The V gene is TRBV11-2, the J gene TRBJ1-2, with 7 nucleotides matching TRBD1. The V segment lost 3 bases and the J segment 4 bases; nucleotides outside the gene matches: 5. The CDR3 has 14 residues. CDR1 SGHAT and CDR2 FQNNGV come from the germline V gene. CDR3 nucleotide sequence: TGTGCCAGCAGCTTGACAGGGATGCCCTATGGCTACACCTTC. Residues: CASSLTGMPYGYTF.

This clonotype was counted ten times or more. The CDR3 DNA is TGTGCCAGCAGTAAATGGGACTCGGAAACTGAAGCTTTCTTT. Residues: CASSKWDSETEAFF. V usage is TRBV12-3 or TRBV12-4 and J usage is TRBJ1-1; tentatively, D is TRBD1 (5 bases). Between the trimmed V and J ends, which lost 5 bases and 5 bases, there was a span of 15 bases. This CDR3 is built from 14 residues.

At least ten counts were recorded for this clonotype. CDR3: CATGAYGYTF. Here the CDR3 DNA reads TGTGCCACCGGGGCCTATGGCTACACCTTC. V gene TRBV28 combines with J gene TRBJ1-2; D may be TRBD1 (5 bases). Germline V gives CDR1 MDHEN, CDR2 SYDVKM. The CDR3 runs to 10 residues. V lost 10 bases and J 4 bases, leaving 7 bases between the germline ends.

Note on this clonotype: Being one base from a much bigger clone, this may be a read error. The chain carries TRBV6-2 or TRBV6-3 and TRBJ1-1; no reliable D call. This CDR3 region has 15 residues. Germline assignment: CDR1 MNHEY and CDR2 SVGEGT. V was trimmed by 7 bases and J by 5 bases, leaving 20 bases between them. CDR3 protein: CASIELGRLGTEAFF. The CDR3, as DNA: TGTGCCAGCATCGAACTCGGCCGGCTTGGGACTGAAGCTTTCTTT.

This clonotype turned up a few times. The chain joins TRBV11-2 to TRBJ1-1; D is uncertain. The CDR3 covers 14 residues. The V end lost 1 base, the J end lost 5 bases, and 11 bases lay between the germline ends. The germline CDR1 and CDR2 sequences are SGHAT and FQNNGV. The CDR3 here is CASSLATGGTEAFF. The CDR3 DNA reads TGTGCCAGCAGCTTAGCGACGGGAGGTACTGAAGCTTTCTTT.

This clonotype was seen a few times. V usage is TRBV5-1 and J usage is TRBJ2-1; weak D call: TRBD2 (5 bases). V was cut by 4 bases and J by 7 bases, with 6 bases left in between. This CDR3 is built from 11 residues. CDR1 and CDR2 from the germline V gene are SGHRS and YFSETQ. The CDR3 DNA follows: TGCGCCAGCAGCGGGGAGAATGAGCAGTTCTTC. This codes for CASSGENEQFF.

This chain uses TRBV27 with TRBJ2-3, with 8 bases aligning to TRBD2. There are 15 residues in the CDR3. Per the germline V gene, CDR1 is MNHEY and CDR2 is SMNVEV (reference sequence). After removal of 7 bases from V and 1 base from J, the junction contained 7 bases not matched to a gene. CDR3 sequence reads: CASTLFSGGTDTQYF. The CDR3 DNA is TGTGCCAGCACCCTTTTTAGCGGGGGCACAGATACGCAGTATTTT.

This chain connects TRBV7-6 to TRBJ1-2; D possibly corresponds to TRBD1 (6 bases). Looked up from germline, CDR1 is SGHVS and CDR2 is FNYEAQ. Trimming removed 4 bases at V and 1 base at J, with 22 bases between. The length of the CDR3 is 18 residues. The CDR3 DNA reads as TGTGCCAGCAGCTCCGGATACAGGGCCCACGAATTTAACTATGGCTACACCTTC. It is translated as CASSSGYRAHEFNYGYTF.

CDR3 DNA sequence: TGTGCCACCCCGACTAGCGGGGGATCCGGGGAGCTGTTTTTT. Encoded protein: CATPTSGGSGELFF. V usage is TRBV7-2 and J usage is TRBJ2-2, with 12 bases matching TRBD2. Germline trimming cut 10 bases from V and 6 bases from J; bases unmatched to any gene: 6. The CDR3 sequence is 14 residues long. Germline CDR1 reads SGHTA; CDR2 reads FQGNSA. Supplemented by reference TRBV7-2 and TRBJ2-2, the full variable domain reads GAGVSQSPSNKVTEKGKDVELRCDPISGHTALYWYRQSLGQGLEFLIYFQGNSAPDKSGLPSDRFSAERTGGSVSTLTIQRTQQEDSAVYLCATPTSGGSGELFFGEGSRLTVL.

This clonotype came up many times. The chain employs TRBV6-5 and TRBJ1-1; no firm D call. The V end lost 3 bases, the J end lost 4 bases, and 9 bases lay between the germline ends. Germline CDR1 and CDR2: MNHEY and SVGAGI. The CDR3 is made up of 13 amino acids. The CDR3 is CASSYSGITEAFF. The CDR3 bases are TGTGCCAGCAGTTATAGCGGCATCACTGAAGCTTTCTTT.

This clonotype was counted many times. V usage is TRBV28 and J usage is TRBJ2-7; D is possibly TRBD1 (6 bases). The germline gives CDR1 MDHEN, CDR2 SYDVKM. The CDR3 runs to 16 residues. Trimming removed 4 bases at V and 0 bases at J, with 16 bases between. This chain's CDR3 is CASSSDTGIYSYEQYF. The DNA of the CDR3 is TGTGCCAGCAGTTCAGATACAGGGATTTACTCCTACGAGCAGTACTTC. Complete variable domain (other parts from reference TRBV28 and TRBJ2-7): DVKVTQSSRYLVKRTGEKVFLECVQDMDHENMFWYRQDPGLGLRLIYFSYDVKMKEKGDIPEGYSVSREKKERFSLILESASTNQTSMYLCASSSDTGIYSYEQYFGPGTRLTVT.

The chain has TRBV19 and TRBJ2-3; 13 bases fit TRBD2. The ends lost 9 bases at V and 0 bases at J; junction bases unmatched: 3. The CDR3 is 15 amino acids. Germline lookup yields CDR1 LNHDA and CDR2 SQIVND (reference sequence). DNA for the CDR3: TGTGCCAGCCGGACTAGCGGGGGTAGCACAGATACGCAGTATTTT. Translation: CASRTSGGSTDTQYF.

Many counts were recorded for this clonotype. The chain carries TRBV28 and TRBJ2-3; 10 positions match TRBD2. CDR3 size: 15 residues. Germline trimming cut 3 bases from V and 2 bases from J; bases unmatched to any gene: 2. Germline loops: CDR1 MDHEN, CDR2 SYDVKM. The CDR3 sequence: CASSFGTSDTDTQYF. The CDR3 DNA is TGTGCCAGCAGTTTTGGGACTAGCGACACAGATACGCAGTATTTT. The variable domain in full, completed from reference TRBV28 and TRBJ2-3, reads DVKVTQSSRYLVKRTGEKVFLECVQDMDHENMFWYRQDPGLGLRLIYFSYDVKMKEKGDIPEGYSVSREKKERFSLILESASTNQTSMYLCASSFGTSDTDTQYFGPGTRLTVL.